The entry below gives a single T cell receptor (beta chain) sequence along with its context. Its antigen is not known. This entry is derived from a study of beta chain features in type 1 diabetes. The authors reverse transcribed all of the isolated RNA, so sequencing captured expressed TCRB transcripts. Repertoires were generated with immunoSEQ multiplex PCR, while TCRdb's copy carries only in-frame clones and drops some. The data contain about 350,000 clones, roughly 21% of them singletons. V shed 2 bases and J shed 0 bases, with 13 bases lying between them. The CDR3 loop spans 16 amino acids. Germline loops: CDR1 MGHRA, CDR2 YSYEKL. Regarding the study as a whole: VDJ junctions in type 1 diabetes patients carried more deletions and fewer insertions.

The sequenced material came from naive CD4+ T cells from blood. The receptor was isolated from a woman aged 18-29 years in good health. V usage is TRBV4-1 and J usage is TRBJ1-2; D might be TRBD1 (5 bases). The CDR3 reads CASSQNRGRANYGYTF. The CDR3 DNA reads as TGCGCCAGCAGCCAAAATAGGGGCCGAGCTAACTATGGCTACACCTTC.